Given below is one T cell receptor beta chain in context. Extracted from the samples, RNA was reverse transcribed into cDNA to serve as the sequencing template. Profiling relied on immunoSEQ multiplex PCR, and the TCRdb table lists in-frame clones only, not all of them. Seen here are around 100,000 clones, 41% observed once, and the top ten hold approximately 1.5%. The data originate from a study of CD8+ T cells in alopecia areata. About the research overall: Treatment comprised oral tofacitinib, 5 to 10 mg twice daily, in treated patients.

V was cut by 1 base and J by 4 bases, with 8 bases left in between. Germline assignment: CDR1 SGHAT and CDR2 FQDESV (reference sequence). There are 14 residues in the CDR3. Sequencing was carried out using CD4+ T cells sorted from blood. The source of this sequence is a human donor with alopecia areata. V gene TRBV11-1 combines with J gene TRBJ1-5; D gene ambiguous. The DNA for the CDR3 is TGTGCCAGCAGCTTAGGGGCCGCGAATCAGCCCCAGCATTTT. Translating gives CASSLGAANQPQHF.